This T cell receptor beta chain is drawn from a study of T cells after yellow fever vaccination. The TCR cDNA carried a universal primer site and UMIs from 5'RACE template switching. MiXCR was run by TCRdb on the 5' RACE reads, yielding one entry per CDR3 protein. The table lists approximately 510,000 distinct CDR3 sequences, around a fifth of them singletons. Whole-study findings and limits: The bulk population could contribute abundant contaminating clonotypes to FACS-sorted repertoires. Clonotypes shared by both compartments, CD4 and CD8, made up a small share.

Only a few counts were recorded for this clonotype. Its antigen remains unidentified. The germline CDR1 and CDR2 sequences are MNHEY and SVGEGT. CDR3 length equals 13 residues. Trimming shortened V by 5 bases and J by 2 bases, and 7 bases separated the two germline ends. This sequence originates from a man younger than 35 who received the YFV17D yellow fever vaccine. The starting material was PBMCs, obtained less than 25 days after the first yellow fever vaccination. The chain uses TRBV6-2 or TRBV6-3 and TRBJ2-1; no reliable D call. The CDR3 DNA reads TGTGCCAGCAGTGTCCTGGCCTACAATGAGCAGTTCTTC. It codes for CASSVLAYNEQFF.